These 28 T cell receptor beta chains came from one sample sequenced in a study of blood T cell repertoires in COVID-19. The table came from immunoSEQ multiplex PCR; TCRdb's copy has only in-frame clones and leaves some out. The sample lists just under 90,000 clones, around nine tenths occurring once. Input material: peripheral blood. All receptors derive from a woman over 75 with acute or convalescent COVID-19.

V is TRBV5-1 and J is TRBJ1-2; 8 bases are shared with TRBD1. CDR3 size: 13 residues. Germline V lookup: CDR1 SGHRS, CDR2 YFSETQ. Trimming cost V 4 bases and J 7 bases; bases outside gene matches: 6. CDR3 nucleotides: TGCGCCAGCAGCCAGACAGGGGAGGCTGGCTACACCTTC. This encodes CASSQTGEAGYTF. The full variable domain, its missing parts supplied by reference TRBV5-1 and TRBJ1-2, is KAGVTQTPRYLIKTRGQQVTLSCSPISGHRSVSWYQQTPGQGLQFLFEYFSETQRNKGNFPGRFSGRQFSNSRSEMNVSTLELGDSALYLCASSQTGEAGYTFGSGTRLTVV.

This clone was seen just once. The CDR3 protein is CASSPHPVTDTQYF. The CDR3 coding sequence is TGTGCCAGCTCACCACACCCGGTTACAGATACGCAGTATTTT. The V call is TRBV18, the J call TRBJ2-3; no reliable D call. Germline V gene data show CDR1 as KGHSH and CDR2 as LQKENI. Deletions cut 1 base from V and 3 bases from J, with 8 bases between. The CDR3 runs to 14 residues.

This chain joins TRBV18 and TRBJ1-3; 8 bases fit TRBD1. The CDR3 is 18 residues long. Trimming at V came to 2 bases and at J to 0 bases, leaving 9 bases not matched to a gene. CDR1 is KGHSH, CDR2 LQKENI, per germline. CDR3 region: CASSPVEWTGSSGNTIYF. The CDR3 DNA reads as TGTGCCAGCTCACCAGTTGAGTGGACAGGGAGCTCTGGAAACACCATATATTTT.

In this sample, this clone turned up a few times. This chain links TRBV9 with TRBJ1-5; TRBD1 matches at 11 bases. Germline V gene sequence: CDR1 SGDLS, CDR2 YYNGEE. J gave up 7 bases and V 0 bases, and 3 bases lay outside the gene matches. The CDR3 has 15 residues. DNA for the CDR3: TGTGCCAGCAGCGTAGGGACAGGGGGCTCGCAGCCCCAGCATTTT. Its protein product is CASSVGTGGSQPQHF.

This clone occurred once. This chain uses TRBV2 with TRBJ1-1; D might be TRBD1 (6 bases). V was trimmed by 6 bases and J by 4 bases, leaving 15 bases between them. The germline V gene has CDR1 SNHLY and CDR2 FYNNEI. The CDR3 has 14 amino acids. The CDR3 sequence is CASRQTGSGTEAFF. The CDR3 coding sequence is TGTGCCAGCAGGCAAACAGGGAGTGGCACTGAAGCTTTCTTT.

This chain uses TRBV12-3 or TRBV12-4 with TRBJ1-1; D not resolved. CDR3 length: 13 amino acids. V shed 4 bases and J shed 3 bases, with 9 bases lying between them. CDR3 protein: CASSSYSYTEAFF. CDR3 coding DNA: TGTGCCAGCAGTTCCTACAGTTACACTGAAGCTTTCTTT.

This clone was observed a single time. The rearrangement uses TRBV28 and TRBJ1-5; 9 nucleotides match TRBD1. V shed 5 bases and J 6 bases; nucleotides not matched to a gene: 5. The CDR3 is 14 amino acids. Germline CDR1 is MDHEN and CDR2 is SYDVKM. The chain's CDR3 is CASSLTGGLQPQHF. Here the CDR3 DNA reads TGTGCCAGCAGTCTTACAGGGGGCCTTCAGCCCCAGCATTTT.

The chain links TRBV2 to TRBJ1-5, with unresolved D. This CDR3 has 13 residues. Germline V gene data show CDR1 as SNHLY and CDR2 as FYNNEI. The V gene lost 10 bases and the J gene lost 0 bases, with 10 bases spanning the gap. The DNA of the CDR3 is TGTGCCACACTAGTCGATAGCAATCAGCCCCAGCATTTT. This translates into CATLVDSNQPQHF.

The gene calls are TRBV15 and TRBJ1-2; 8 bases are a match to TRBD1. From germline, CDR1 is LNHNV and CDR2 YYDKDF (reference sequence). CDR3 size: 16 residues. Trimming at V came to 0 bases and at J to 8 bases, leaving 11 bases not matched to a gene. The CDR3 protein is CATSRDQLAGGNGYTF. CDR3 nucleotide sequence: TGTGCCACCAGCAGAGATCAACTAGCAGGGGGCAACGGCTACACCTTC.

CDR3 DNA: TGCGCCAGCAGCTTCCAGCGGGGGCCCACAGATACGCAGTATTTT. Protein product: CASSFQRGPTDTQYF. The rearrangement links TRBV5-1 to TRBJ2-3; TRBD2 matches 8 bases. Germline assignment: CDR1 SGHRS and CDR2 YFSETQ. This CDR3 has 15 residues. Losses at the gene ends were 2 bases for V and 2 bases for J; bases not matched to a gene: 4.

The chain joins TRBV2 to TRBJ1-6; no definite D call. Germline V gene data show CDR1 as SNHLY and CDR2 as FYNNEI. The CDR3 totals 14 residues. V was pared by 3 bases and J by 7 bases, with 10 bases between. The CDR3 DNA reads TGTGCCAGCAGTGAGGGCAGAACAAATTCACCCCTCCACTTT. This encodes CASSEGRTNSPLHF.

The rearrangement uses TRBV3-1 (or the pseudogene TRBV3-2) and TRBJ1-1; the D gene is possibly TRBD1 (6 bases). The CDR3 length is 15 residues. The V end lost 4 bases, the J end lost 5 bases, and 17 bases lay between the germline ends. Germline V CDR1 and CDR2: LGHDT, YNNKEL (reference sequence). The CDR3 reads CASSPLGGGGTEAFF. CDR3 nucleotides: TGTGCCAGCAGCCCTCTTGGCGGGGGCGGGACTGAAGCTTTCTTT.

The gene calls are TRBV3-1 (or the pseudogene TRBV3-2) and TRBJ2-7; TRBD2 matches 10 bases. In germline, CDR1 is LGHDT, CDR2 YNNKEL (reference sequence). This CDR3 has 15 residues. V was clipped by 5 bases and J by 4 bases; unmatched bases: 8. This CDR3 reads CASSSRGAGGYEQYF. In DNA, the CDR3 is TGTGCCAGCAGCTCCCGTGGAGCGGGAGGGTACGAGCAGTACTTC.

The CDR3 sequence is CASSPPGGAYEQYF. Written as DNA, the CDR3 is TGTGCCAGCTCACCACCGGGAGGGGCCTACGAGCAGTACTTC. The J gene is TRBJ2-7, the V gene TRBV18; 7 nucleotides agree with TRBD2. CDR1 is KGHSH and CDR2 is LQKENI in the germline V gene. The CDR3 sequence is 14 residues long. After removal of 0 bases from V and 2 bases from J, the junction contained 1 base not matched to a gene.

This clone was detected only once. The chain uses TRBV7-8 and TRBJ2-7, with D maybe TRBD2 (5 bases). The V and J ends lost 5 bases and 7 bases respectively, with 12 bases between them. The germline V gene has CDR1 SGHVS and CDR2 FQNEAQ. The CDR3 totals 12 residues. In DNA form, the CDR3 reads TGTGCCAGCAGCCTCGGGGTAGCGGAGCAGTACTTC. It yields the protein CASSLGVAEQYF.

The table lists this clone with a few counts. V and J are TRBV7-9 and TRBJ2-7, with 9 bases that match TRBD2. Germline CDR1 reads SEHNR; CDR2 reads FQNEAQ (reference sequence). The CDR3 has 15 residues. The ends lost 1 base at V and 6 bases at J; junction bases unmatched: 7. The CDR3 is CASSLVGGRVAEQYF. CDR3 nucleotides: TGTGCCAGCAGCTTAGTGGGCGGGAGGGTAGCCGAGCAGTACTTC.

J is TRBJ1-5 and V is TRBV2; 9 bases line up with TRBD1. This CDR3 comprises 18 residues. Trimming took 6 bases from V and 6 from J; bases not matched to a gene: 18. The germline V gene has CDR1 SNHLY and CDR2 FYNNEI. The DNA of the CDR3 is TGTGCCAGCAGCACCCCCCCCGGGACAGGGCCCTCCATTCAGCCCCAGCATTTT. Its translation is CASSTPPGTGPSIQPQHF.

The sample holds one count of this clone. The sample carries other DNA sequences with the same CDR3. This chain uses TRBV29-1 with TRBJ2-7, with 12 bases fitting TRBD1. V lost 3 bases, J lost 4 bases, and 1 base stayed unmatched. The CDR3 has 13 residues. Germline CDR1 is SQVTM and CDR2 is ANQGSEA. The CDR3 protein is CSVEGQGAYEQYF. The CDR3 DNA reads TGCAGCGTTGAGGGACAGGGGGCTTACGAGCAGTACTTC.

The rearrangement uses TRBV7-2 and TRBJ1-1, with D possibly matching TRBD1 (5 bases). This CDR3 comprises 14 residues. Germline lookup yields CDR1 SGHTA and CDR2 FQGNSA. Trimming took off 2 bases at V and 1 base at J, with 8 bases between the two ends. The CDR3 DNA reads as TGTGCCAGCAGCTTACAAACAGGGAACACTGAAGCTTTCTTT. Protein product: CASSLQTGNTEAFF.

This chain's CDR3 is CASSDRTGVAFF. CDR3 nucleotides: TGTGCCAGCAGTGACCGGACAGGGGTAGCTTTCTTT. V usage is TRBV6-4 and J usage is TRBJ1-1; 9 bases line up with TRBD1. V was clipped by 2 bases and J by 10 bases; unmatched bases: 2. This CDR3 has 12 amino acids. From germline, CDR1 is MRHNA and CDR2 SNTAGT.

The chain employs TRBV18 and TRBJ2-1, with TRBD1 as a possible D gene (5 bases). The CDR3 loop spans 16 amino acids. Germline V gene data show CDR1 as KGHSH and CDR2 as LQKENI. V was shortened by 1 base and J by 0 bases, with 10 bases between the two germline ends. The DNA for the CDR3 is TGTGCCAGCTCACCACAGGGGTCGAGCTCCTACAATGAGCAGTTCTTC. Protein sequence: CASSPQGSSSYNEQFF.

The V gene is TRBV5-1, the J gene TRBJ2-5, with 9 bases fitting TRBD2. Germline V CDR1 and CDR2: SGHRS, YFSETQ. V lost 4 bases, J lost 2 bases, and 6 bases stayed unmatched. The CDR3 covers 15 residues. CDR3 residues: CASSQAGGLQETQYF. In nucleotides, the CDR3 is TGCGCCAGCAGCCAAGCGGGGGGCCTTCAAGAGACCCAGTACTTC.

The chain joins TRBV5-4 to TRBJ1-1, with D tentatively TRBD1 (5 bases). This CDR3 has 15 residues. Per the germline V gene, CDR1 is SGHNT and CDR2 is YYREEE (reference sequence). Trimming cost V 0 bases and J 0 bases, with 9 bases left between them. CDR3 bases: TGTGCCAGCAGCTTGGAGGGGCCGCTGAACACTGAAGCTTTCTTT. Translated: CASSLEGPLNTEAFF. Based on the CDR3 plus reference TRBV5-4 and TRBJ1-1, the full variable domain is ETGVTQSPTHLIKTRGQQVTLRCSSQSGHNTVSWYQQALGQGPQFIFQYYREEENGRGNFPPRFSGLQFPNYSSELNVNALELDDSALYLCASSLEGPLNTEAFFGQGTRLTVV.

This chain uses TRBV7-2 with TRBJ2-1; 9 positions match TRBD1. The CDR3 extends over 15 amino acids. The V gene's germline CDR1 is SGHTA and CDR2 FQGNSA. The junction had 2 bases not matched to a gene; V was cut back by 1 base and J by 4 bases. The CDR3 loop is CASSLEGTGYNEQFF. The CDR3 DNA sequence: TGTGCCAGCAGCTTAGAAGGGACAGGGTACAATGAGCAGTTCTTC.

The chain has TRBV3-1 (or the pseudogene TRBV3-2) and TRBJ2-3; 11 bases are a match to TRBD2. V shed 3 bases and J 4 bases; nucleotides not matched to a gene: 3. This CDR3 contains 15 residues. Germline assignment: CDR1 LGHDT and CDR2 YNNKEL (reference sequence). CDR3 sequence: CASSQTSGISDTQYF. CDR3 DNA sequence: TGTGCCAGCAGCCAGACTAGCGGGATTTCAGATACGCAGTATTTT.

The rearrangement joins TRBV7-3 to TRBJ1-6; D remains ambiguous. In germline, CDR1 is SGHTA, CDR2 FQGTGA. Trimming took off 3 bases at V and 9 bases at J, with 9 bases between the two ends. The length of the CDR3 is 13 residues. The CDR3, as DNA: TGTGCCAGCAGCTTTAGTTCGGGTTCACCCCTCCACTTT. This gives the protein CASSFSSGSPLHF.

V and J are TRBV5-4 and TRBJ1-3, with D possibly TRBD1 on 6 matching bases. Trimming stripped 4 bases from V and 4 bases from J, with 9 bases between. Germline CDR1 and CDR2: SGHNT and YYREEE (reference sequence). CDR3 size: 13 residues. CDR3 in amino acids: CASSKDRGNTIYF. Here the CDR3 DNA reads TGTGCCAGCAGCAAGGACAGAGGAAACACCATATATTTT.

The gene calls are TRBV7-9 and TRBJ2-3; D remains unclear. This CDR3 has 12 amino acids. Germline assignment: CDR1 SEHNR and CDR2 FQNEAQ (reference sequence). V lost 1 base and J 8 bases, leaving 7 bases between the germline ends. The CDR3 loop reads CASSLVGGTQYF. CDR3 nucleotides: TGTGCCAGCAGCTTAGTTGGCGGTACGCAGTATTTT.